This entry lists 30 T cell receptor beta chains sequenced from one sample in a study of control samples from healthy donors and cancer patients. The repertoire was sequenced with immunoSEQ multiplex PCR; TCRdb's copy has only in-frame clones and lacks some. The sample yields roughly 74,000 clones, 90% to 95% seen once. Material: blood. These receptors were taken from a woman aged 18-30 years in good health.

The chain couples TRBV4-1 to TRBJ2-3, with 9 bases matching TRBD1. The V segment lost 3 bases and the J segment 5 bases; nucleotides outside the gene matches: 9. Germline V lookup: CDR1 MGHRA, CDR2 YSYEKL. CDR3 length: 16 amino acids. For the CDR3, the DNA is TGCGCCAGCAGCCAGGCCTTCGGGACAGGGATAGATACGCAGTATTTT. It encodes CASSQAFGTGIDTQYF.

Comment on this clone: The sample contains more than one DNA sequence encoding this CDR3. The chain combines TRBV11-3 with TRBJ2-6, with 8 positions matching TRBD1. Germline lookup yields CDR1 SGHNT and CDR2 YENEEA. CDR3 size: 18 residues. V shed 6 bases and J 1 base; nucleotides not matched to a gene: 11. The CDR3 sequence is CASSSTGTGYSGANVLTF. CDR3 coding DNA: TGTGCCAGCAGTTCTACCGGGACAGGATATTCTGGGGCCAACGTCCTGACTTTC.

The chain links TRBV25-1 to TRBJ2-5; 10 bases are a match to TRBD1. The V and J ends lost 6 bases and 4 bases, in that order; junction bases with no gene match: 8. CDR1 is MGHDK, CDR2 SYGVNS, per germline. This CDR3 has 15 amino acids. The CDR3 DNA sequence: TGTGCCAGCAGGAACCCGGGACAGGGGAGAGAGACCCAGTACTTC. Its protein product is CASRNPGQGRETQYF.

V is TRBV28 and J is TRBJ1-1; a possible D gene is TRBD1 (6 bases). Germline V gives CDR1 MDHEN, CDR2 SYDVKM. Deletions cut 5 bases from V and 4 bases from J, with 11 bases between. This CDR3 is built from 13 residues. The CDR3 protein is CASSGGGLTEAFF. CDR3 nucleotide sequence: TGTGCCAGCAGTGGGGGGGGCCTCACTGAAGCTTTCTTT.

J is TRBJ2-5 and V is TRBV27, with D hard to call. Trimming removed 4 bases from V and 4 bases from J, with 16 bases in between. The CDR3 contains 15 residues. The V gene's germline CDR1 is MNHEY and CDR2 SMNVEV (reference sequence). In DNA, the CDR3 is TGTGCCAGCAGTTCACTCTCCGATGGGTCAGAGACCCAGTACTTC. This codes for CASSSLSDGSETQYF.

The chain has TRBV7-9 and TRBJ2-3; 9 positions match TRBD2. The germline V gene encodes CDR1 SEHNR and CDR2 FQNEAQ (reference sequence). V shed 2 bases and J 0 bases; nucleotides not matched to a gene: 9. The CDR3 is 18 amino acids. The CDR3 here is CASSLWTSVSSSTDTQYF. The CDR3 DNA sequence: TGTGCCAGCAGCTTATGGACTAGCGTCTCCTCTAGCACAGATACGCAGTATTTT. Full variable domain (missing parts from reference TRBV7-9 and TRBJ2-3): DTGVSQNPRHKITKRGQNVTFRCDPISEHNRLYWYRQTLGQGPEFLTYFQNEAQLEKSRLLSDRFSAERPKGSFSTLEIQRTEQGDSAMYLCASSLWTSVSSSTDTQYFGPGTRLTVL.

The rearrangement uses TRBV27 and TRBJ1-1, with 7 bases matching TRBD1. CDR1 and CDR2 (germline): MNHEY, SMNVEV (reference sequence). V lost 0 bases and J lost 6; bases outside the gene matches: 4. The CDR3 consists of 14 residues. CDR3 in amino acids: CASSLSRQGSEAFF. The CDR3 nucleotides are TGTGCCAGCAGTTTATCTCGACAGGGCTCTGAAGCTTTCTTT.

The CDR3 region is CASSRDRAGGYTF. The DNA of the CDR3 is TGTGCCAGCAGTCGAGACAGGGCCGGGGGCTACACCTTC. The V gene is TRBV6-2 or TRBV6-3, the J gene TRBJ1-2; 7 positions agree with TRBD1. The germline gives CDR1 MNHEY, CDR2 SVGEGT. V trimming: 5 bases; J trimming: 8 bases; junction bases outside the gene matches: 8. The CDR3 extends over 13 amino acids.

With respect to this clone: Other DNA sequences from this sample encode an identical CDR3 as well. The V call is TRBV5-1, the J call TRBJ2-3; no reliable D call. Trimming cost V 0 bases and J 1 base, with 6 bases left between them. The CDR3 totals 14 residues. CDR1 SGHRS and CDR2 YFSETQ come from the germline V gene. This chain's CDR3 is CASSLEGGTDTQYF. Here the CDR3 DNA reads TGCGCCAGCAGCTTGGAAGGCGGCACAGATACGCAGTATTTT. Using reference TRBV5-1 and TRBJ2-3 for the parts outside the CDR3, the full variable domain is KAGVTQTPRYLIKTRGQQVTLSCSPISGHRSVSWYQQTPGQGLQFLFEYFSETQRNKGNFPGRFSGRQFSNSRSEMNVSTLELGDSALYLCASSLEGGTDTQYFGPGTRLTVL.

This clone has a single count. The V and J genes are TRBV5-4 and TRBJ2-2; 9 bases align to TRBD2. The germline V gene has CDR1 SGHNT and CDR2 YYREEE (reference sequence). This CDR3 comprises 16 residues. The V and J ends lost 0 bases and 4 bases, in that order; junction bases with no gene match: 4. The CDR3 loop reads CASSLGGRAVTGELFF. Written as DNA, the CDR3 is TGTGCCAGCAGCTTGGGCGGGAGGGCCGTCACCGGGGAGCTGTTTTTT.

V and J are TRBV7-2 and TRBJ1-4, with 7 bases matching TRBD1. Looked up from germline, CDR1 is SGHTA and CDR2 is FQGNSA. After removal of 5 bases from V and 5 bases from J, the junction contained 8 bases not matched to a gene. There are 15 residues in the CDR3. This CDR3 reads CASSVGTVKNEKLFF. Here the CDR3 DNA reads TGTGCCAGCAGCGTCGGGACAGTTAAAAATGAAAAACTGTTTTTT.

The CDR3 is CAISAPGLAGGRADTQYF. CDR3 nucleotides: TGTGCCATCAGTGCCCCGGGACTAGCGGGGGGAAGGGCAGATACGCAGTATTTT. The chain carries TRBV10-3 and TRBJ2-3; 15 bases map to TRBD2. The CDR3 runs to 18 residues. The J segment lost 4 bases and the V segment lost 4 bases, leaving 9 bases of the junction unmatched. Per the germline V gene, CDR1 is ENHRY and CDR2 is SYGVKD.

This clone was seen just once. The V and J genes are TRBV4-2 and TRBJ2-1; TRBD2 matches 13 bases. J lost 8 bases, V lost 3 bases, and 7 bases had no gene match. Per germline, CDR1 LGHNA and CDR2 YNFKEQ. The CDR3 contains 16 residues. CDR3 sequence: CASSQILAGGRDEQFF. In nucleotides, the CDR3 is TGTGCCAGCAGCCAGATACTAGCGGGGGGGAGGGATGAGCAGTTCTTC.

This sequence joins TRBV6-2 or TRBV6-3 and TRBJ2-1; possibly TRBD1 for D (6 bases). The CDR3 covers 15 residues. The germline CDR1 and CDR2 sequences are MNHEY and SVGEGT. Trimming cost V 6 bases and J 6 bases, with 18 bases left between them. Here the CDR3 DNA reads TGTGCCAGCAGCCGGGACAACCGTCGGGGCAATGAGCAGTTCTTC. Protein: CASSRDNRRGNEQFF.

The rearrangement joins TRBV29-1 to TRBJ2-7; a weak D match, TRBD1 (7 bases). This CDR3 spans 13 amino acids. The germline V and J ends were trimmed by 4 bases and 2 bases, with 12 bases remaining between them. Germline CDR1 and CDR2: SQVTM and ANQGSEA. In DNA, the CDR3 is TGCAGCGTTGGCGGGACAGTGACCTACGAGCAGTACTTC. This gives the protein CSVGGTVTYEQYF.

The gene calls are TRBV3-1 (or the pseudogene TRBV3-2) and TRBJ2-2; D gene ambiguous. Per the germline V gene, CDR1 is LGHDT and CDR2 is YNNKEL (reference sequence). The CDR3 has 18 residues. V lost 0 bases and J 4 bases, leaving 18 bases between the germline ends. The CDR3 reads CASSQEIGNPKSTGELFF. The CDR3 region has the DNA TGTGCCAGCAGCCAAGAGATCGGTAATCCGAAAAGCACCGGGGAGCTGTTTTTT.

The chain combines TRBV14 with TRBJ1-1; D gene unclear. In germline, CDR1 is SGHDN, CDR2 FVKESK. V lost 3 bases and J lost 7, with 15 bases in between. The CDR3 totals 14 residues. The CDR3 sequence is CASSHTIYRGEAFF. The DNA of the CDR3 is TGTGCCAGCAGCCATACAATCTATCGGGGTGAAGCTTTCTTT.

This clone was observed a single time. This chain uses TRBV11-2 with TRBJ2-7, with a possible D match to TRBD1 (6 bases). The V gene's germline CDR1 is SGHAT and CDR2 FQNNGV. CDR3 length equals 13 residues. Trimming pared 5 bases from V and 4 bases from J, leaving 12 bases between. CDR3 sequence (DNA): TGTGCCAGCAGCACCCGGACAGTATACGAGCAGTACTTC. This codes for CASSTRTVYEQYF.

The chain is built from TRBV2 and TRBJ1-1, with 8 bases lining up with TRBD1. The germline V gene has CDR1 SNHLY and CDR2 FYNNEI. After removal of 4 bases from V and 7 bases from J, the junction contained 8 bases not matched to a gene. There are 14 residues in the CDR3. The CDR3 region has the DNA TGTGCCAGCAGTGGAGGCAGGGGGCGAGGTGAAGCTTTCTTT. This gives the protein CASSGGRGRGEAFF.

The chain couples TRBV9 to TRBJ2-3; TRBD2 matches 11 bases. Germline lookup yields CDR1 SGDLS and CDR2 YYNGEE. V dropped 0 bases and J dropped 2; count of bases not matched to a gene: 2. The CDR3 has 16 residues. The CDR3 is CASSVGLAGLTDTQYF. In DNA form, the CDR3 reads TGTGCCAGCAGCGTAGGACTAGCGGGACTCACAGATACGCAGTATTTT.

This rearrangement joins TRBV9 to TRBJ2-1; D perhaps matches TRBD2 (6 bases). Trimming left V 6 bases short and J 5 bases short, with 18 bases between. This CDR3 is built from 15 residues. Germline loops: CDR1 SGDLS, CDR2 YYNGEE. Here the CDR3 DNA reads TGTGCCAGCACCCCGCCCAGCGGGCGAGACAATGAGCAGTTCTTC. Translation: CASTPPSGRDNEQFF.

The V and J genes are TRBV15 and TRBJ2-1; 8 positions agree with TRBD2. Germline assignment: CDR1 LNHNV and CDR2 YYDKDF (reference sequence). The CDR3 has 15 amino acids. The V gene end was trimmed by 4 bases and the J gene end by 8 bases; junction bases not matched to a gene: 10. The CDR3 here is CATSNQREPSDEQFF. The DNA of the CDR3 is TGTGCCACCAGCAACCAGCGGGAGCCCTCGGATGAGCAGTTCTTC.

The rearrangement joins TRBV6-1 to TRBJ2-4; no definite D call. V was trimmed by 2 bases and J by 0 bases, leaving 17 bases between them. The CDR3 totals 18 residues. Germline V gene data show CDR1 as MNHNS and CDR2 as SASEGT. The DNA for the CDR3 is TGTGCCAGCAGTGAACACCCCTTTAATAGTCTAGCCAAAAACATTCAGTACTTC. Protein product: CASSEHPFNSLAKNIQYF.

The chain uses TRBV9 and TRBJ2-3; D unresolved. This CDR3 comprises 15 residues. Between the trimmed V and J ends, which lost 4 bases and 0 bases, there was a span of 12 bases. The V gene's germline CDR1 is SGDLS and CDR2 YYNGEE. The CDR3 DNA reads TGTGCCAGCAGCTTCGGCGGAACTAGCACAGATACGCAGTATTTT. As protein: CASSFGGTSTDTQYF.

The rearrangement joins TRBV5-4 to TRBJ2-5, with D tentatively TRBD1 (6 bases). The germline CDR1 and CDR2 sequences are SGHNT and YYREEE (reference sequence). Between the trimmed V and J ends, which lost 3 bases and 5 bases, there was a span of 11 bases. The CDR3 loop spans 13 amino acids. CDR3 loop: CASSSPGEETQYF. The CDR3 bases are TGTGCCAGCAGCTCCCCAGGGGAGGAGACCCAGTACTTC.

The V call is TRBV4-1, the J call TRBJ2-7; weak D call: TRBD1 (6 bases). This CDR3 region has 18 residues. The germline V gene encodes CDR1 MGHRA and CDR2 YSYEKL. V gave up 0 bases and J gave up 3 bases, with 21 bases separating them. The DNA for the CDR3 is TGCGCCAGCAGCCAAGATTATGGGACACTAAGAACCGGCTACGAGCAGTACTTC. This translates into CASSQDYGTLRTGYEQYF.

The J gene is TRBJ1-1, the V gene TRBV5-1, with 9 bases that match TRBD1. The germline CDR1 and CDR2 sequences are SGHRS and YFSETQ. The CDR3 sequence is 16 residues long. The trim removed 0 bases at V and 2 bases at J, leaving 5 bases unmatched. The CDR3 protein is CASSLVTGQGNTEAFF. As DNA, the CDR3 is TGCGCCAGCAGCTTGGTAACGGGACAGGGTAACACTGAAGCTTTCTTT.

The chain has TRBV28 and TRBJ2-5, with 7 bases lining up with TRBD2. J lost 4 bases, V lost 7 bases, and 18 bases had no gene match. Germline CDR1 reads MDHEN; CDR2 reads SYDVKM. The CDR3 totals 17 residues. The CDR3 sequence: CASTDSRRDYSRETQYF. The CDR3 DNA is TGTGCCAGCACCGACTCACGGAGGGACTACTCCAGAGAGACCCAGTACTTC.

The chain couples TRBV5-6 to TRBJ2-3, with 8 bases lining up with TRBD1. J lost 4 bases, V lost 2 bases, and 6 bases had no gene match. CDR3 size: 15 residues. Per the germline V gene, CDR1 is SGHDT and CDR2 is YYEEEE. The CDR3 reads CASSFRTGRADTQYF. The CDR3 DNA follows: TGTGCCAGCAGCTTCAGGACAGGGCGGGCAGATACGCAGTATTTT.

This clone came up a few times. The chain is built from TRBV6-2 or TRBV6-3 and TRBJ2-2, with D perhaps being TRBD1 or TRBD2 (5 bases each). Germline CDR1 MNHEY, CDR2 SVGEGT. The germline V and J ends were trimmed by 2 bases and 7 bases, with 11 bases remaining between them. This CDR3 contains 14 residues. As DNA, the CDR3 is TGTGCCAGCAGTTACCAGGGTGAGGGCGGGGAGCTGTTTTTT. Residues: CASSYQGEGGELFF.